This T cell receptor (beta chain) was observed in a study of CD8+CD57+ T cells in acquired aplastic anemia. This clonotype was seen once. The antigen is undetermined. Study-wide points: Shared by patients and controls, 25 to 30 CD8+ CDR3s were abundant in patients. CD8+ Simpson's diversity did not differ significantly between patients and controls.

TCR beta VDJ and CDR3 profiling used genomic DNA as template. TCRdb recomputed calls from the reads with MiXCR, one row per CDR3 protein. The sample contains around 180,000 distinct CDR3 sequences, about 50% of which appear only once. It was patients with CD8+CD57+ cell expansion by flow cytometry who were chosen for sequencing. At the time of blood sampling, patients had not yet received any therapy. The sequence was collected from a human donor with aplastic anemia. Source material: sorted CD4+, CD8+, or CD8+CD57+ T cells (not recorded which) from PBMCs.

The CDR3 DNA follows: TGTGCCAGTAGAAGTAGTGCGACCGGGACGGAGCCCTACGAGCAGTACTTC. Protein product: CASRSSATGTEPYEQYF. V gene TRBV19 combines with J gene TRBJ2-7; D is perhaps TRBD1 or TRBD2 (5 bases each). The germline gives CDR1 LNHDA, CDR2 SQIVND (reference sequence). The CDR3 loop spans 17 amino acids. Trimming cost V 6 bases and J 2 bases, with 23 bases left between them. The entire variable domain, with the rest obtained from reference TRBV19 and TRBJ2-7, is as follows: DGGITQSPKYLFRKEGQNVTLSCEQNLNHDAMYWYRQDPGQGLRLIYYSQIVNDFQKGDIAEGYSVSREKKESFPLTVTSAQKNPTAFYLCASRSSATGTEPYEQYFGPGTRLTVT.